The present T cell receptor (beta chain) was sequenced within a study of cytomegalovirus exposure and HLA in healthy donors. Study results and limitations: Certain indistinguishable V segments, among them TRBV6-2 and TRBV6-3, were excluded. Rarity marked most TCR sequences, yet some public TCRs occurred in many donors. Overall, roughly 160 TCR beta chains were annotated as cytomegalovirus-associated.

Both 60 Vbeta primers and 13 Jbeta primers went into the PCR. Clones were sequenced by immunoSEQ multiplex PCR, and TCRdb holds only the in-frame ones, with some missing. Seen here are approximately 170,000 clones, approximately 80% observed once, and the top ten hold about 2.4%. V was pared by 6 bases and J by 0 bases, with 11 bases between. CDR3 length: 14 amino acids. Per the germline V gene, CDR1 is LNHDA and CDR2 is SQIVND (reference sequence). With respect to this clone: The antigen remains undetermined.

Source material: PBMCs. The J gene is TRBJ1-2, the V gene TRBV19; tentatively, D is TRBD1 (6 bases). The clonotype comes from a male donor in good health and CMV-seronegative. The CDR3 DNA reads TGTGCCAGTAGACGACAGGTAGCTAACTATGGCTACACCTTC. It codes for CASRRQVANYGYTF.